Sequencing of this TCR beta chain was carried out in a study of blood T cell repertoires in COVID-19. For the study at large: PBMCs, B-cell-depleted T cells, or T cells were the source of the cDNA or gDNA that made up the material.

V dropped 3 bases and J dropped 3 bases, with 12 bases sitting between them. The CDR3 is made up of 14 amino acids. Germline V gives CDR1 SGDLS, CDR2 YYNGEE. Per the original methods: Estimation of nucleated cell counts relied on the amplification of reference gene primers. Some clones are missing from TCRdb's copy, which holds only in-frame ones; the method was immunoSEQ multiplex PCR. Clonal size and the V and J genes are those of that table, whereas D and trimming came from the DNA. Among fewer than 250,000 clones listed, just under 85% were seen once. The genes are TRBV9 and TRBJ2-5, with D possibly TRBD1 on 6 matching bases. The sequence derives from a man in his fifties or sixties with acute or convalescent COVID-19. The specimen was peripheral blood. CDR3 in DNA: TGTGCCAGCAGCGCGACAGGTTTAGAAGAGACCCAGTACTTC. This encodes CASSATGLEETQYF.